This entry concerns a single T cell receptor beta chain. The J segment lost 6 bases and the V segment lost 5 bases, leaving 11 bases of the junction unmatched. CDR1 and CDR2 from the germline V gene are MNHEY and SMNVEV (reference sequence). The CDR3 has 15 amino acids. This sample was included in a study of blood T cell repertoires in COVID-19. Study context: Samples representing acute and convalescent COVID-19 were sourced from the United States, Italy and Spain.

Method: immunoSEQ multiplex PCR; TCRdb's copy keeps in-frame clones and lacks some. This table holds a few hundred thousand clones, less than 90% found once. This receptor was obtained from a woman older than 75 with COVID-19, enrolled during active disease. The sequencing input was peripheral blood. The chain has TRBV27 and TRBJ2-5; TRBD2 matches 8 bases. The CDR3 DNA reads TGTGCCAGCAGTGTGACCGGGACTAGTAGGCAGACCCAGTACTTC. Protein sequence: CASSVTGTSRQTQYF.